These 21 T cell receptor beta chains came from one sample sequenced in a study of OX40 agonist ivuxolimab in advanced cancers. Data came from immunoSEQ multiplex PCR; TCRdb stores just in-frame clones and leaves some out. Found here are some 77,000 clones, approximately 92% of them singletons; the top ten hold 0.25% to 0.35%. The input for sequencing was CD4+ or CD8+ T cells sorted from blood, taken in a trial of the OX40 agonist ivuxolimab. The origin of the receptors is an adult with an advanced solid tumor such as melanoma, head and neck, liver or kidney cancer.

This chain connects TRBV6-5 to TRBJ1-2; D not certain. The germline CDR1 and CDR2 sequences are MNHEY and SVGAGI. This CDR3 has 11 residues. Trimming removed 6 bases at V and 4 bases at J, with 6 bases between. The CDR3 region is CASRVGYGYTF. The CDR3 nucleotides read TGTGCCAGCAGGGTTGGCTATGGCTACACCTTC.

The chain combines TRBV30 with TRBJ1-1; D is unresolved. CDR3 length equals 12 residues. Germline CDR1 GTSNPN, CDR2 SVGIG (reference sequence). The germline V and J ends were trimmed by 1 base and 1 base, with 4 bases remaining between them. The CDR3 reads CAWSGANTEAFF. CDR3 coding DNA: TGTGCCTGGAGTGGAGCGAACACTGAAGCTTTCTTT.

This sequence joins TRBV7-2 and TRBJ2-7; 9 positions agree with TRBD2. The CDR3 length is 14 residues. Trimming took 1 base from V and 6 from J; bases not matched to a gene: 4. Germline-derived CDR1 and CDR2 are SGHTA and FQGNSA. CDR3 amino acids: CASSLVRGGGEQYF. The CDR3 nucleotides read TGTGCCAGCAGCTTAGTGCGGGGGGGCGGCGAGCAGTACTTC.

The chain recombines TRBV10-1 with TRBJ2-7; 9 bases map to TRBD1. With 6 bases clipped from V and 6 bases from J, the junction kept 6 bases outside the gene matches. CDR1 and CDR2 from the germline V gene are WNHNN and SYGVQD (reference sequence). The CDR3 has 13 amino acids. For the CDR3, the DNA is TGCGCCAGCAGCCGGGGACAGGGTGGCGAGCAGTACTTC. Amino acids: CASSRGQGGEQYF.

This clone has more than one count but fewer than ten. V gene TRBV30 combines with J gene TRBJ1-1; D uncertain. The V gene's germline CDR1 is GTSNPN and CDR2 SVGIG (reference sequence). Trimming cost V 4 bases and J 2 bases, with 11 bases left between them. CDR3 length equals 13 residues. The CDR3 sequence is CAWITAANTEAFF. For the CDR3, the DNA is TGTGCCTGGATTACGGCCGCAAACACTGAAGCTTTCTTT.

V usage is TRBV5-1 and J usage is TRBJ2-7; the D call may be TRBD1 or TRBD2 (6 bases each). V was cut by 0 bases and J by 3 bases, with 10 bases left in between. The CDR3 runs 14 residues. In germline, CDR1 is SGHRS, CDR2 YFSETQ. The CDR3: CASSLEGGFYEQYF. DNA of the CDR3: TGCGCCAGCAGCTTGGAGGGGGGATTCTACGAGCAGTACTTC.

The chain joins TRBV4-3 to TRBJ1-4; D might be TRBD1 (6 bases). Germline assignment: CDR1 LGHNA and CDR2 YSLEER. The CDR3 consists of 13 residues. Trimming pared 3 bases from V and 5 bases from J, leaving 7 bases between. The CDR3 DNA sequence: TGCGCCAGCAGCCAGGGGGCGAATGAAAAACTGTTTTTT. Translated, it gives CASSQGANEKLFF.

The chain employs TRBV6-1 and TRBJ2-6; TRBD1 agrees at 9 bases. CDR3 length equals 19 residues. V shed 2 bases and J 5 bases; nucleotides not matched to a gene: 13. CDR1 MNHNS and CDR2 SASEGT come from the germline V gene. CDR3 DNA sequence: TGTGCCAGCAGTGAACTGGGACAGGGCACCACTCTGCGGGCCAACGTCCTGACTTTC. It translates to CASSELGQGTTLRANVLTF.

The genes are TRBV4-1 and TRBJ2-3; 8 nucleotides agree with TRBD1. Unmatched junction bases numbered 3, after V lost 4 bases and J lost 0 bases. Germline CDR1 is MGHRA and CDR2 is YSYEKL. The CDR3 extends over 15 amino acids. The CDR3 reads CASSPRGLSTDTQYF. The CDR3 coding sequence is TGCGCCAGCAGCCCCAGGGGGCTAAGCACAGATACGCAGTATTTT.

The CDR3 protein is CASSENPQGWDSYEQYF. CDR3 nucleotide sequence: TGTGCCAGCAGTGAAAACCCACAGGGGTGGGATTCCTACGAGCAGTACTTC. The V and J genes are TRBV6-1 and TRBJ2-7; the match to TRBD1 covers 7 bases. This CDR3 spans 17 amino acids. V dropped 2 bases and J dropped 1; count of bases not matched to a gene: 11. Germline CDR1 MNHNS, CDR2 SASEGT.

The chain joins TRBV28 to TRBJ1-2; TRBD1 matches at 7 bases. CDR1 and CDR2 (germline): MDHEN, SYDVKM. The ends lost 7 bases at V and 4 bases at J; junction bases unmatched: 6. CDR3 length equals 13 residues. CDR3 amino acids: CASTPGGSYGYTF. The CDR3 nucleotides are TGTGCCAGCACCCCAGGGGGTTCCTATGGCTACACCTTC.

The chain has TRBV30 and TRBJ2-3; no clear D gene. Germline CDR1 reads GTSNPN; CDR2 reads SVGIG (reference sequence). The CDR3 runs to 12 residues. V lost 0 bases and J 5 bases, leaving 6 bases between the germline ends. The chain's CDR3 is CAWSVSLDTQYF. CDR3 DNA sequence: TGTGCCTGGAGTGTATCCTTAGATACGCAGTATTTT.

This clone was recorded once. The J gene is TRBJ1-4, the V gene TRBV19; D possibly corresponds to TRBD1 (6 bases). V was shortened by 4 bases and J by 7 bases, with 13 bases between the two germline ends. The germline CDR1 and CDR2 sequences are LNHDA and SQIVND (reference sequence). CDR3 size: 14 residues. The chain's CDR3 is CASSTQGFGEKLFF. The DNA of the CDR3 is TGTGCCAGTAGTACCCAGGGGTTTGGTGAAAAACTGTTTTTT.

V usage is TRBV10-3 and J usage is TRBJ1-1, with D possibly TRBD1 on 6 matching bases. Trimming removed 6 bases from V and 5 bases from J, with 22 bases in between. The germline V gene encodes CDR1 ENHRY and CDR2 SYGVKD. The CDR3 is made up of 16 amino acids. CDR3 in amino acids: CAIRPSTGLGGTEAFF. The CDR3 coding sequence is TGTGCCATCAGACCTTCAACAGGGCTCGGCGGAACTGAAGCTTTCTTT.

The V gene is TRBV6-5, the J gene TRBJ2-7, with 12 bases fitting TRBD2. V lost 3 bases to trimming and J lost 3 bases; unmatched junction nucleotides: 3. The CDR3 length is 15 residues. Germline V gene sequence: CDR1 MNHEY, CDR2 SVGAGI. The CDR3 DNA is TGTGCCAGCAGTTATTCTAGCGGGGGGGTCTACGAGCAGTACTTC. Its translation is CASSYSSGGVYEQYF.

The chain employs TRBV19 and TRBJ2-1; TRBD2 matches 13 bases. In germline, CDR1 is LNHDA, CDR2 SQIVND (reference sequence). This CDR3 is 15 amino acids long. After removal of 6 bases from V and 4 bases from J, the junction contained 3 bases not matched to a gene. The CDR3 loop is CASRTSGRTYNEQFF. In DNA, the CDR3 is TGTGCCAGTAGGACTAGCGGGAGGACGTACAATGAGCAGTTCTTC.

The chain joins TRBV18 to TRBJ2-1; TRBD2 is a possible D gene (6 bases). The CDR3 totals 12 residues. Looked up from germline, CDR1 is KGHSH and CDR2 is LQKENI. V was pared by 0 bases and J by 9 bases, with 6 bases between. The CDR3 DNA reads TGTGCCAGCTCACCACCGGAGGGTGAGCAGTTCTTC. Protein: CASSPPEGEQFF. Based on the CDR3 plus reference TRBV18 and TRBJ2-1, the full variable domain is NAGVMQNPRHLVRRRGQEARLRCSPMKGHSHVYWYRQLPEEGLKFMVYLQKENIIDESGMPKERFSAEFPKEGPSILRIQQVVRGDSAAYFCASSPPEGEQFFGPGTRLTVL.

This clone was observed once. This chain joins TRBV30 and TRBJ2-2; 7 positions match TRBD2. Germline V CDR1 and CDR2: GTSNPN, SVGIG (reference sequence). The CDR3 runs 16 residues. The V segment lost 3 bases and the J segment 2 bases; nucleotides outside the gene matches: 9. The CDR3 sequence: CAWRGFAGVNTGELFF. The CDR3 DNA follows: TGTGCCTGGAGAGGCTTCGCGGGAGTTAACACCGGGGAGCTGTTTTTT.

The V call is TRBV4-3, the J call TRBJ2-3, with 7 bases fitting TRBD1. The CDR3 sequence is 15 residues long. Losses at the gene ends were 4 bases for V and 1 base for J; bases not matched to a gene: 5. From germline, CDR1 is LGHNA and CDR2 YSLEER. For the CDR3, the DNA is TGCGCCAGCAGCCCGGGACAGCTGGGCACAGATACGCAGTATTTT. Protein sequence: CASSPGQLGTDTQYF.

This chain uses TRBV27 with TRBJ2-7; TRBD2 is a possible D gene (5 bases). V was cut by 5 bases and J by 6 bases, with 20 bases left in between. This CDR3 is built from 15 residues. Germline V gene lookup returns CDR1 MNHEY and CDR2 SMNVEV (reference sequence). The CDR3: CASSDLGRLGGEQYF. Here the CDR3 DNA reads TGTGCCAGCAGTGACTTAGGGCGCCTCGGAGGCGAGCAGTACTTC.

The rearrangement joins TRBV18 to TRBJ1-5; D not resolved. Germline CDR1 and CDR2: KGHSH and LQKENI. Trimming left V 4 bases short and J 0 bases short, with 13 bases between. The CDR3 is made up of 16 amino acids. CDR3 amino acids: CASSLGVKDSNQPQHF. The CDR3 nucleotides are TGTGCCAGCTCACTCGGAGTGAAGGATAGCAATCAGCCCCAGCATTTT.